The 3 T cell receptor beta chains in this list originate from one sample, sequenced in a study of CD8+CD57+ T cells in acquired aplastic anemia. The template for TCR beta VDJ and CDR3 sequence profiling was genomic DNA. From the reads, TCRdb called clonotypes with MiXCR, one entry per CDR3 protein. The sample holds about 150,000 distinct CDR3 sequences, 40% to 60% seen once. Only patients with CD8+CD57+ cell expansion on flow cytometry were chosen for sequencing. The sample comprised sorted CD4+, CD8+, or CD8+CD57+ T cells (not recorded which) from PBMCs. All receptors come from a human donor with aplastic anemia.

There are many counts of this clonotype. The V call is TRBV6-5, the J call TRBJ2-7, with D perhaps matching TRBD2 (6 bases). There are 13 residues in the CDR3. V was shortened by 0 bases and J by 4 bases, with 7 bases between the two germline ends. Germline V CDR1 and CDR2: MNHEY, SVGAGI. CDR3 loop: CASSYSRGYEQYF. As DNA, the CDR3 is TGTGCCAGCAGTTACTCTCGGGGGTACGAGCAGTACTTC.

This clonotype was observed a few times. The V and J genes are TRBV28 and TRBJ1-1; the D is unclear. The V gene's germline CDR1 is MDHEN and CDR2 SYDVKM. The CDR3 extends over 14 amino acids. Trimming stripped 6 bases from V and 1 base from J, with 12 bases between. The CDR3 DNA reads TGTGCCAGCAGGAACGGACGGGGGAACACTGAAGCTTTCTTT. It specifies CASRNGRGNTEAFF.

This clonotype was seen ten or more times. The gene calls are TRBV20-1 and TRBJ2-7; D may match TRBD1 or TRBD2 (5 bases each). CDR3 length: 14 amino acids. V was shortened by 7 bases and J by 4 bases, with 20 bases between the two germline ends. Germline V CDR1 and CDR2: DFQATT, SNEGSKA (reference sequence). The chain's CDR3 is CSGLGTGGGYEQYF. The CDR3 DNA reads as TGCAGTGGATTGGGCACAGGTGGGGGATACGAGCAGTACTTC.